Each of the 28 T cell receptor beta chains below was sequenced from the same sample in a study of blood T cell repertoires in COVID-19. The repertoire was sequenced with immunoSEQ multiplex PCR; TCRdb's copy has only in-frame clones and lacks some. Of about 200,000 clones in the sample, 80% to 90% were seen once. Sequencing used PBMCs or T cells enriched from blood (not recorded which). These receptors originate from a woman aged 40 to 55 with acute COVID-19.

V and J are TRBV19 and TRBJ2-5; TRBD2 is a possible D gene (5 bases). Per the germline V gene, CDR1 is LNHDA and CDR2 is SQIVND (reference sequence). The CDR3 length is 15 residues. The germline V and J ends were trimmed by 2 bases and 4 bases, with 14 bases remaining between them. CDR3 amino acids: CASSIRPEVPETQYF. CDR3 DNA: TGTGCCAGTAGTATACGGCCGGAGGTACCAGAGACCCAGTACTTC.

The genes are TRBV19 and TRBJ2-7; D call uncertain. The CDR3 length is 14 residues. CDR1 LNHDA and CDR2 SQIVND come from the germline V gene (reference sequence). Deletions cut 6 bases from V and 0 bases from J, with 12 bases between. CDR3 DNA: TGTGCCAGTAGCCCCACCTTTAGCTCCTACGAGCAGTACTTC. Its translation is CASSPTFSSYEQYF.

This chain uses TRBV7-9 with TRBJ1-4; D is unclear. Per germline, CDR1 SEHNR and CDR2 FQNEAQ (reference sequence). V was shortened by 3 bases and J by 6 bases, with 5 bases between the two germline ends. The CDR3 is made up of 12 amino acids. This CDR3 reads CASSFPDEKLFF. The CDR3 DNA is TGTGCCAGCAGCTTCCCAGATGAAAAACTGTTTTTT.

The chain's CDR3 is CASSINSPGNTIYF. The CDR3 nucleotides read TGTGCCAGTAGTATCAACAGTCCTGGAAACACCATATATTTT. The chain employs TRBV19 and TRBJ1-3; no clear D. This CDR3 is 14 amino acids long. The germline V gene has CDR1 LNHDA and CDR2 SQIVND (reference sequence). The V end lost 3 bases, the J end lost 2 bases, and 8 bases lay between the germline ends.

The chain employs TRBV19 and TRBJ1-3; no reliable D call. The CDR3 has 11 amino acids. Germline V gene lookup returns CDR1 LNHDA and CDR2 SQIVND (reference sequence). Deletions cut 10 bases from V and 0 bases from J, with 4 bases between. The CDR3, as DNA: TGTGCCATCAACTCTGGAAACACCATATATTTT. Residues: CAINSGNTIYF.

This clone was found a few times. V gene TRBV5-1 combines with J gene TRBJ2-7; TRBD2 aligns across 12 bases. After removal of 4 bases from V and 2 bases from J, the junction contained 4 bases not matched to a gene. The CDR3 runs to 15 residues. Germline CDR1 SGHRS, CDR2 YFSETQ. CDR3 nucleotide sequence: TGCGCCAGCAGCCCCAGGACTAGCGGGACCTACGAGCAGTACTTC. Its translation is CASSPRTSGTYEQYF.

The genes are TRBV18 and TRBJ1-1; 7 bases map to TRBD1. There are 13 residues in the CDR3. The germline gives CDR1 KGHSH, CDR2 LQKENI. The trim removed 5 bases at V and 3 bases at J, leaving 3 bases unmatched. CDR3 DNA: TGTGCCAGCTCAAACACAGGGGACACTGAAGCTTTCTTT. This translates into CASSNTGDTEAFF.

This rearrangement joins TRBV19 to TRBJ2-5; D is possibly TRBD2 (7 bases). Germline V gene sequence: CDR1 LNHDA, CDR2 SQIVND (reference sequence). The germline V and J ends were trimmed by 0 bases and 5 bases, with 16 bases remaining between them. This CDR3 is 16 amino acids long. In DNA, the CDR3 is TGTGCCAGTAGTATAGACGCGGGGGCCCCCGCGGAGACCCAGTACTTC. Translating gives CASSIDAGAPAETQYF.

A few counts support this clone. This chain links TRBV28 with TRBJ1-5; TRBD1 might be the D (5 bases). CDR1 is MDHEN and CDR2 is SYDVKM in the germline V gene. V was trimmed by 4 bases and J by 4 bases, leaving 17 bases between them. The CDR3 has 16 amino acids. This CDR3 is CASSSQWGGTNQPQHF. The CDR3 coding sequence is TGTGCCAGCAGTTCACAATGGGGGGGAACAAATCAGCCCCAGCATTTT.

This chain uses TRBV5-1 with TRBJ1-1, with 10 bases that match TRBD1. Germline V gene data show CDR1 as SGHRS and CDR2 as YFSETQ. The junction had 9 bases not matched to a gene; V was cut back by 4 bases and J by 3 bases. The CDR3 is made up of 16 amino acids. DNA for the CDR3: TGCGCCAGCAGCGTACGACAGGGGGCAGCCTACACTGAAGCTTTCTTT. It specifies CASSVRQGAAYTEAFF.

V and J are TRBV5-5 and TRBJ2-7; 8 bases are shared with TRBD1. This CDR3 is built from 15 residues. Unmatched junction bases numbered 13, after V lost 4 bases and J lost 7 bases. CDR1 is SGHKS, CDR2 YYEKEE, per germline (reference sequence). The CDR3 DNA reads as TGTGCCAGCAGCCTGGGCTCCGGACAGGGTGGAGAGCAGTACTTC. It codes for CASSLGSGQGGEQYF. Variable domain in full (rest from reference TRBV5-5 and TRBJ2-7): DAGVTQSPTHLIKTRGQQVTLRCSPISGHKSVSWYQQVLGQGPQFIFQYYEKEERGRGNFPDRFSARQFPNYSSELNVNALLLGDSALYLCASSLGSGQGGEQYFGPGTRLTVT.

This clone was seen just once. The V and J genes are TRBV9 and TRBJ2-1; 8 bases fit TRBD2. This CDR3 region has 16 residues. Germline trimming cut 0 bases from V and 8 bases from J; bases unmatched to any gene: 10. Germline-derived CDR1 and CDR2 are SGDLS and YYNGEE. This CDR3 reads CASSVAGGRIGDEQFF. In DNA, the CDR3 is TGTGCCAGCAGCGTAGCTGGCGGGAGGATTGGGGATGAGCAGTTCTTC.

The chain employs TRBV7-2 and TRBJ1-2; 7 bases are a match to TRBD1. Germline assignment: CDR1 SGHTA and CDR2 FQGNSA. The trim removed 1 base at V and 8 bases at J, leaving 10 bases unmatched. The CDR3 runs to 15 residues. The CDR3 sequence: CASSLVGQQIGGYTF. The CDR3 bases are TGTGCCAGCAGCTTAGTGGGACAGCAGATCGGCGGCTACACCTTC.

The chain combines TRBV5-1 with TRBJ1-4; D ambiguous. The V gene's germline CDR1 is SGHRS and CDR2 YFSETQ. The CDR3 loop spans 15 amino acids. The V end lost 5 bases, the J end lost 5 bases, and 16 bases lay between the germline ends. The CDR3 bases are TGCGCCAGCAGTAGACTTCCGGGAGCCAATGAAAAACTGTTTTTT. The encoded protein is CASSRLPGANEKLFF.

DNA for the CDR3: TGTGCCAGCAGCCGGACCGGGACTTTGGCCGAGCAGTACTTC. Translation: CASSRTGTLAEQYF. V gene TRBV3-1 (or the pseudogene TRBV3-2) combines with J gene TRBJ2-7, with D perhaps TRBD2 (6 bases). Trimming took 4 bases from V and 6 from J, leaving 16 bases between them. The germline V gene encodes CDR1 LGHDT and CDR2 YNNKEL (reference sequence). This CDR3 is 14 amino acids long.

The chain uses TRBV28 and TRBJ1-4; 10 nucleotides agree with TRBD1. Trimming at V came to 5 bases and at J to 0 bases, leaving 12 bases not matched to a gene. Germline CDR1 MDHEN, CDR2 SYDVKM. There are 19 residues in the CDR3. CDR3 DNA: TGTGCCAGCAGTCTCCTGACAGGGGGCGAACTCCCAACTAATGAAAAACTGTTTTTT. This sequence encodes CASSLLTGGELPTNEKLFF. Looking up the rest from reference TRBV28 and TRBJ1-4 gives the full variable domain: DVKVTQSSRYLVKRTGEKVFLECVQDMDHENMFWYRQDPGLGLRLIYFSYDVKMKEKGDIPEGYSVSREKKERFSLILESASTNQTSMYLCASSLLTGGELPTNEKLFFGSGTQLSVL.

On this clone: The same CDR3 can be traced to other DNA sequences in this sample. The J gene is TRBJ2-5, the V gene TRBV18, with 7 positions matching TRBD2. The ends lost 3 bases at V and 5 bases at J; junction bases unmatched: 0. Germline values: CDR1 KGHSH, CDR2 LQKENI. The length of the CDR3 is 12 residues. This CDR3 is CASSPGGETQYF. The CDR3 nucleotides are TGTGCCAGCTCACCGGGAGGGGAGACCCAGTACTTC.

The genes are TRBV15 and TRBJ2-3, with 8 bases that match TRBD1. The CDR3 consists of 16 residues. V lost 0 bases and J lost 2; bases outside the gene matches: 4. CDR1 and CDR2 (germline): LNHNV, YYDKDF (reference sequence). The CDR3 protein is CATSRDRQGSTDTQYF. CDR3 in DNA: TGTGCCACCAGCAGAGATAGACAGGGGTCCACAGATACGCAGTATTTT.

The CDR3 here is CASSLAGGSEQYF. CDR3 coding DNA: TGTGCCAGCAGCTTGGCTGGCGGGTCCGAGCAGTACTTC. The chain uses TRBV5-4 and TRBJ2-7; tentative D call: TRBD2 (5 bases). CDR3 length: 13 amino acids. CDR1 is SGHNT and CDR2 is YYREEE in the germline V gene (reference sequence). Trimming removed 0 bases at V and 6 bases at J, with 10 bases between.

The chain links TRBV4-1 to TRBJ1-5; 7 bases are a match to TRBD1. This CDR3 is built from 15 residues. Germline V gene lookup returns CDR1 MGHRA and CDR2 YSYEKL. V was clipped by 3 bases and J by 2 bases; unmatched bases: 4. The CDR3 DNA reads TGCGCCAGCAGCCATCCCGACAGGGGCAATCAGCCCCAGCATTTT. It translates to CASSHPDRGNQPQHF.

This chain links TRBV14 with TRBJ2-7; 8 positions agree with TRBD1. Germline V gives CDR1 SGHDN, CDR2 FVKESK. The V and J ends lost 0 bases and 1 base, in that order; junction bases with no gene match: 11. The CDR3 has 18 residues. The CDR3, as DNA: TGTGCCAGCAGCCAAGATCAGCTCCGGGACAGGACTTCCTACGAGCAGTACTTC. Residues: CASSQDQLRDRTSYEQYF.

This clone was found once. The rearrangement links TRBV18 to TRBJ2-1, with 10 positions matching TRBD2. In germline, CDR1 is KGHSH, CDR2 LQKENI. The CDR3 sequence is 18 residues long. V was pared by 4 bases and J by 7 bases, with 16 bases of the junction left unmatched. CDR3 nucleotide sequence: TGTGCCAGCTCACTTAAGGAGGGACTAGCGTTAGACGGAAATGAGCAGTTCTTC. It specifies CASSLKEGLALDGNEQFF.

The chain recombines TRBV7-2 with TRBJ2-1; 10 bases match TRBD2. Germline-derived CDR1 and CDR2 are SGHTA and FQGNSA. V was clipped by 1 base and J by 4 bases; unmatched bases: 7. This CDR3 has 17 residues. The CDR3 sequence: CASSLGRSSGGYNEQFF. CDR3 nucleotide sequence: TGTGCCAGCAGCTTAGGCCGGAGTAGCGGGGGGTACAATGAGCAGTTCTTC.

The chain couples TRBV29-1 to TRBJ1-1, with 10 positions matching TRBD1. The CDR3 runs 13 residues. V was pared by 8 bases and J by 4 bases, with 7 bases of the junction left unmatched. Germline CDR1 and CDR2: SQVTM and ANQGSEA. CDR3 DNA sequence: TGCAGCACCAGGACAGGGGGGAGCACTGAAGCTTTCTTT. Encoded protein: CSTRTGGSTEAFF.

The chain joins TRBV11-2 to TRBJ2-7; D possibly corresponds to TRBD1 (5 bases). The V and J ends lost 1 base and 4 bases respectively, with 11 bases between them. CDR1 and CDR2 (germline): SGHAT, FQNNGV. CDR3 length: 14 amino acids. The CDR3 region has the DNA TGTGCCAGCAGCTTAGGACAGTACTCGTACGAGCAGTACTTC. It translates to CASSLGQYSYEQYF.

The chain recombines TRBV9 with TRBJ1-2, with D possibly matching TRBD1 (5 bases). V lost 4 bases to trimming and J lost 7 bases, with 11 bases between them. The CDR3 has 12 residues. Looked up from germline, CDR1 is SGDLS and CDR2 is YYNGEE. The CDR3 nucleotides read TGTGCCAGCAGCTCAACAGGTTTTGGCTACACCTTC. Amino acid sequence: CASSSTGFGYTF.

The chain uses TRBV7-3 and TRBJ2-5; 10 bases are a match to TRBD1. Trimming at V came to 3 bases and at J to 6 bases, leaving 1 base not matched to a gene. CDR3 length: 13 amino acids. Germline V CDR1 and CDR2: SGHTA, FQGTGA. The CDR3 spells CASSLGQGKTQYF. The CDR3, as DNA: TGTGCCAGCAGCTTGGGACAGGGGAAGACCCAGTACTTC. Variable domain in full (rest from reference TRBV7-3 and TRBJ2-5): GAGVSQTPSNKVTEKGKYVELRCDPISGHTALYWYRQSLGQGPEFLIYFQGTGAADDSGLPNDRFFAVRPEGSVSTLKIQRTERGDSAVYLCASSLGQGKTQYFGPGTRLLVL.

V and J are TRBV5-6 and TRBJ2-5; D possibly corresponds to TRBD1 (5 bases). CDR3 length: 14 residues. V lost 5 bases and J 4 bases, leaving 15 bases between the germline ends. Per the germline V gene, CDR1 is SGHDT and CDR2 is YYEEEE. The CDR3 DNA is TGTGCCAGCAGTTACGGACATTCTGGAGAGACCCAGTACTTC. Its protein product is CASSYGHSGETQYF.